These 28 T cell receptor beta chains were all obtained from the same sample, sequenced in a study of T cell changes during pregnancy in multiple sclerosis. Sequencing used immunoSEQ multiplex PCR; TCRdb keeps in-frame clones, though not all of them. The data contain around 57,000 clones, roughly 90% of them singletons. The specimen comprised CD4+ T cells from peripheral blood mononuclear cells, sampled after pregnancy. The receptors were sampled from a female donor in good health, enrolled as a control in a pregnancy study.

This clone was seen just once. The chain employs TRBV12-5 and TRBJ2-5; D unresolved. In germline, CDR1 is LGHNT, CDR2 FRNRAP. CDR3 length equals 12 residues. Trimming removed 5 bases at V and 5 bases at J, with 9 bases between. The CDR3 here is CASGLSRETQYF. In DNA, the CDR3 is TGTGCTAGTGGTCTATCCCGGGAGACCCAGTACTTC.

The chain uses TRBV5-1 and TRBJ2-1; a weak D match, TRBD2 (7 bases). Trimming cost V 0 bases and J 6 bases, with 13 bases left between them. The CDR3 sequence is 15 residues long. Germline CDR1 SGHRS, CDR2 YFSETQ. CDR3: CASSLVWGGRNEQFF. In DNA, the CDR3 is TGCGCCAGCAGCTTGGTCTGGGGGGGCCGCAATGAGCAGTTCTTC.

The CDR3 bases are TGTGCCAGCCACCCGGGACAGGGAAGGGAAAAACTGTTTTTT. Protein: CASHPGQGREKLFF. This chain uses TRBV28 with TRBJ1-4; the match to TRBD1 covers 9 bases. Germline trimming cut 8 bases from V and 8 bases from J; bases unmatched to any gene: 9. The CDR3 length is 14 residues. The germline gives CDR1 MDHEN, CDR2 SYDVKM.

The chain has TRBV7-8 and TRBJ1-4; unclear D gene. Trimming shortened V by 5 bases and J by 8 bases, and 15 bases separated the two germline ends. Germline V lookup: CDR1 SGHVS, CDR2 FQNEAQ. CDR3 length: 14 amino acids. The CDR3, as DNA: TGTGCCAGCAGCCGGAGGTTTTACGGGGAAAAACTGTTTTTT. Translated: CASSRRFYGEKLFF.

The chain carries TRBV18 and TRBJ1-4, with D possibly matching TRBD1 (5 bases). The V gene's germline CDR1 is KGHSH and CDR2 LQKENI. Trimming shortened V by 2 bases and J by 7 bases, and 11 bases separated the two germline ends. CDR3 length equals 14 residues. The chain's CDR3 is CASSPAGGSEKLFF. DNA of the CDR3: TGTGCCAGCTCACCAGCCGGGGGGTCTGAAAAACTGTTTTTT. Combining the CDR3 with reference TRBV18 and TRBJ1-4 gives the whole variable domain NAGVMQNPRHLVRRRGQEARLRCSPMKGHSHVYWYRQLPEEGLKFMVYLQKENIIDESGMPKERFSAEFPKEGPSILRIQQVVRGDSAAYFCASSPAGGSEKLFFGSGTQLSVL.

The CDR3 DNA is TGTGCCAGCAGAGTAACAGGACGGAATTCACCCCTCCACTTT. It yields the protein CASRVTGRNSPLHF. The chain links TRBV28 to TRBJ1-6; a weak D match, TRBD1 (5 bases). This CDR3 is built from 14 residues. Germline loops: CDR1 MDHEN, CDR2 SYDVKM. Trimming took off 6 bases at V and 7 bases at J, with 13 bases between the two ends.

This chain uses TRBV18 with TRBJ1-1; D is perhaps TRBD1 (5 bases). Germline CDR1 and CDR2: KGHSH and LQKENI. V shed 6 bases and J shed 4 bases, with 15 bases lying between them. The CDR3 extends over 14 amino acids. CDR3 nucleotides: TGTGCCAGCTCTCCCCTGGACACGGGCACTGAAGCTTTCTTT. It yields the protein CASSPLDTGTEAFF.

This clone was observed a handful of times. The chain couples TRBV30 to TRBJ1-6; no definite D call. There are 15 residues in the CDR3. The germline CDR1 and CDR2 sequences are GTSNPN and SVGIG (reference sequence). V lost 2 bases and J 6 bases, leaving 14 bases between the germline ends. The CDR3 bases are TGTGCCTGGAGTCCCCGAGCAGGTCTTAATTCACCCCTCCACTTT. Protein: CAWSPRAGLNSPLHF.

The chain combines TRBV10-3 with TRBJ1-6; D perhaps matches TRBD1 (6 bases). The CDR3 extends over 14 amino acids. The ends were cut back, 4 bases at V and 7 bases at J, with 11 bases in the middle. The V gene's germline CDR1 is ENHRY and CDR2 SYGVKD. The CDR3 region is CAISVKGENSPLHF. CDR3 sequence (DNA): TGTGCCATCAGTGTAAAGGGGGAGAATTCACCCCTCCACTTT.

This chain joins TRBV10-3 and TRBJ2-7; a possible D gene is TRBD1 (6 bases). Germline CDR1 reads ENHRY; CDR2 reads SYGVKD. V dropped 7 bases and J dropped 1 base, with 11 bases sitting between them. This CDR3 comprises 13 residues. The CDR3 loop is CAINQQGSYEQYF. CDR3 nucleotides: TGTGCCATCAACCAACAGGGATCCTACGAGCAGTACTTC.

The chain couples TRBV7-9 to TRBJ1-2; a weak D match, TRBD1 (5 bases). Between the trimmed V and J ends, which lost 3 bases and 3 bases, there was a span of 11 bases. The CDR3 is made up of 14 amino acids. Germline CDR1 reads SEHNR; CDR2 reads FQNEAQ (reference sequence). CDR3 protein: CASSLLGGDYGYTF. CDR3 nucleotides: TGTGCCAGCAGCTTGTTAGGAGGGGACTATGGCTACACCTTC.

This chain links TRBV28 with TRBJ1-1, with D maybe TRBD1 (6 bases). Per germline, CDR1 MDHEN and CDR2 SYDVKM. V gave up 2 bases and J gave up 2 bases, with 12 bases separating them. This CDR3 is built from 15 residues. The CDR3, as DNA: TGTGCCAGCAGTTTAGCGGGGGCACGCAACACTGAAGCTTTCTTT. Translation gives CASSLAGARNTEAFF.

The sample holds one count of this clone. This sequence joins TRBV7-2 and TRBJ2-6; TRBD2 might be the D (6 bases). This CDR3 is 14 amino acids long. CDR1 and CDR2 (germline): SGHTA, FQGNSA. V was trimmed by 3 bases and J by 3 bases, leaving 6 bases between them. The CDR3, as DNA: TGTGCCAGCAGCTTCGGGGGTGGGGCCAACGTCCTGACTTTC. Translation: CASSFGGGANVLTF.

The V gene is TRBV7-3, the J gene TRBJ2-3, with TRBD2 matching over 7 bases. V lost 5 bases, J lost 2 bases, and 7 bases stayed unmatched. Per germline, CDR1 SGHTA and CDR2 FQGTGA. This CDR3 has 15 amino acids. The CDR3 DNA is TGTGCCAGCAGCCCGGGGGGACTCATCACAGATACGCAGTATTTT. Translated: CASSPGGLITDTQYF.

The chain has TRBV18 and TRBJ1-1, with 7 bases that match TRBD1. Germline V CDR1 and CDR2: KGHSH, LQKENI. V dropped 3 bases and J dropped 4; count of bases not matched to a gene: 11. The CDR3 is made up of 16 amino acids. The DNA of the CDR3 is TGTGCCAGCTCACCGACTGGGGACAGACGGAGCACTGAAGCTTTCTTT. It encodes CASSPTGDRRSTEAFF.

The rearrangement uses TRBV27 and TRBJ2-3; D not resolved. Germline-derived CDR1 and CDR2 are MNHEY and SMNVEV (reference sequence). This CDR3 is 14 amino acids long. The V and J ends lost 2 bases and 4 bases respectively, with 10 bases between them. The CDR3 reads CASSLRGSADTQYF. The CDR3, as DNA: TGTGCCAGCAGTTTACGTGGCTCCGCAGATACGCAGTATTTT.

This chain joins TRBV6-6 and TRBJ2-5, with no clear D. Germline lookup yields CDR1 MNHNY and CDR2 SVGAGI (reference sequence). V lost 2 bases, J lost 2 bases, and 9 bases lay in between. The CDR3 has 14 amino acids. The CDR3 here is CASSYGVLQETQYF. The CDR3 nucleotides read TGTGCCAGCAGTTACGGTGTACTACAAGAGACCCAGTACTTC.

The CDR3 region has the DNA TGTGCCAGCAGCTTAGGGAGCAGTTACTATGGCTACACCTTC. Protein sequence: CASSLGSSYYGYTF. This chain connects TRBV7-8 to TRBJ1-2; D remains ambiguous. This CDR3 has 14 amino acids. CDR1 is SGHVS and CDR2 is FQNEAQ in the germline V gene. The V gene lost 1 base and the J gene lost 3 bases, with 9 bases spanning the gap.

This rearrangement joins TRBV30 to TRBJ2-7; D is possibly TRBD1 (7 bases). Germline values: CDR1 GTSNPN, CDR2 SVGIG (reference sequence). The CDR3 runs to 12 residues. With 5 bases removed from V and 2 bases from J, the gap between germline ends came to 10 bases. Written as DNA, the CDR3 is TGTGCCTGGTCCAGGGGGGCCTACGAGCAGTACTTC. It yields the protein CAWSRGAYEQYF.

This chain links TRBV9 with TRBJ1-3; D unclear. CDR1 is SGDLS and CDR2 is YYNGEE in the germline V gene. The CDR3 runs to 14 residues. Trimming removed 4 bases at V and 0 bases at J, with 8 bases between. CDR3 sequence: CASSPQFSGNTIYF. The CDR3 DNA sequence: TGTGCCAGCAGCCCACAGTTCTCTGGAAACACCATATATTTT.

The CDR3: CASSDPQRGEKLFF. Here the CDR3 DNA reads TGTGCCAGCAGTGACCCCCAAAGGGGTGAAAAACTGTTTTTT. The rearrangement joins TRBV6-1 to TRBJ1-4; tentative D call: TRBD1 (5 bases). This CDR3 spans 14 amino acids. V was pared by 3 bases and J by 7 bases, with 12 bases between. The germline V gene has CDR1 MNHNS and CDR2 SASEGT.

The chain is built from TRBV7-2 and TRBJ2-5; tentative D call: TRBD2 (5 bases). CDR3 length: 14 amino acids. The germline CDR1 and CDR2 sequences are SGHTA and FQGNSA. Trimming shortened V by 5 bases and J by 5 bases, and 15 bases separated the two germline ends. The CDR3 DNA sequence: TGTGCCAGCAGCCCTCGCGGAGGCCTGGAGACCCAGTACTTC. Translated, it gives CASSPRGGLETQYF.

CDR3 region: CASSLQGDNYGYTF. The CDR3 DNA is TGCGCCAGCAGCCTTCAGGGGGATAACTATGGCTACACCTTC. The chain uses TRBV5-1 and TRBJ1-2; 7 nucleotides match TRBD1. The CDR3 totals 14 residues. With 4 bases clipped from V and 1 base from J, the junction kept 4 bases outside the gene matches. CDR1 and CDR2 from the germline V gene are SGHRS and YFSETQ.

The rearrangement uses TRBV7-9 and TRBJ1-2; D is unclear. This CDR3 comprises 14 residues. V was pared by 4 bases and J by 4 bases, with 13 bases between. Germline V gene data show CDR1 as SEHNR and CDR2 as FQNEAQ (reference sequence). This chain's CDR3 is CASSYIDYSYGYTF. The CDR3 nucleotides read TGTGCCAGCAGCTATATTGACTATAGCTATGGCTACACCTTC.

This chain uses TRBV5-1 with TRBJ1-1, with D possibly matching TRBD1 (6 bases). Germline V gene data show CDR1 as SGHRS and CDR2 as YFSETQ. The V gene lost 1 base and the J gene lost 10 bases, with 14 bases spanning the gap. This CDR3 has 13 amino acids. CDR3 sequence reads: CASSLYRGAGAFF. CDR3 DNA sequence: TGCGCCAGCAGCTTGTATCGGGGGGCAGGAGCTTTCTTT.

The chain uses TRBV7-2 and TRBJ2-7; TRBD1 aligns across 7 bases. The germline V gene has CDR1 SGHTA and CDR2 FQGNSA. This CDR3 contains 11 residues. The ends lost 5 bases at V and 11 bases at J; junction bases unmatched: 6. CDR3 protein: CASSRQGWKYF. The CDR3 nucleotides read TGTGCCAGCAGCCGACAGGGTTGGAAGTACTTC.

The rearrangement links TRBV7-2 to TRBJ2-1, with TRBD2 as a possible D gene (5 bases). This CDR3 has 15 residues. With 0 bases removed from V and 6 bases from J, the gap between germline ends came to 12 bases. Germline V gene lookup returns CDR1 SGHTA and CDR2 FQGNSA. The CDR3 reads CASSLAGLLANEQFF. CDR3 sequence (DNA): TGTGCCAGCAGCTTAGCCGGACTTTTGGCCAATGAGCAGTTCTTC.

This CDR3 is CASSLRDRVKTQYF. CDR3 bases: TGTGCCAGCAGCTTGAGGGACAGGGTGAAGACCCAGTACTTC. The genes are TRBV5-6 and TRBJ2-5, with 9 nucleotides matching TRBD1. CDR1 is SGHDT and CDR2 is YYEEEE in the germline V gene. This CDR3 comprises 14 residues. Trimming removed 1 base from V and 6 bases from J; junction bases left unmatched: 4.